This TCR beta chain was recorded in a study of cytomegalovirus exposure and HLA in healthy donors. The PCR used 60 Vbeta and 13 Jbeta primers. Some clones are missing from TCRdb's copy, which holds only in-frame ones; the method was immunoSEQ multiplex PCR. Found here are around 120,000 clones, roughly 80% of them singletons; the top ten hold 8.8%. V lost 0 bases to trimming and J lost 8 bases, with 11 bases between them. Germline CDR1 is SGHTA and CDR2 is FQGNSA. The CDR3 is 14 amino acids. The chain has TRBV7-2 and TRBJ2-4; D is unresolved. The sequencing sample was made of PBMCs. The TCR comes from a female donor in good health and CMV-seropositive. This CDR3 reads CASSLAGGVDIQYF. The CDR3 region has the DNA TGTGCCAGCAGCTTAGCCGGCGGAGTAGACATTCAGTACTTC. Together with reference TRBV7-2 and TRBJ2-4, the CDR3 gives the full variable domain: GAGVSQSPSNKVTEKGKDVELRCDPISGHTALYWYRQSLGQGLEFLIYFQGNSAPDKSGLPSDRFSAERTGGSVSTLTIQRTQQEDSAVYLCASSLAGGVDIQYFGAGTRLSVL.